This T cell receptor beta chain was captured by sequencing in a study of beta chain features in type 1 diabetes. The study reverse transcribed the entire isolated RNA, so it sequenced expressed TCRB transcripts. Sequencing used immunoSEQ multiplex PCR; TCRdb keeps in-frame clones, though not all of them. The data show approximately 150,000 clones, less than 11% seen once. General study points: cDNA-based reads could over-represent cells with high TCR expression.

In its sample, this clone was seen many times. Its specificity is not known. The germline V gene encodes CDR1 SGHTA and CDR2 FQGTGA. V trimming: 1 base; J trimming: 5 bases; junction bases outside the gene matches: 4. The CDR3 has 16 amino acids. The sample taken for sequencing was naive CD4+ T cells from blood. V and J are TRBV7-3 and TRBJ2-1; 11 bases agree with TRBD1. The receptor was derived from a man in his late teens or twenties in good health. CDR3 sequence reads: CASSLMGQGGDNEQFF. The CDR3 nucleotides read TGTGCCAGCAGCTTAATGGGACAGGGGGGTGACAATGAGCAGTTCTTC.